Shown below are 24 T cell receptor beta chains from a single sample sequenced in a study of early T cells in non-severe SARS-CoV-2 infection. TCRdb analysed the 5' RACE reads with MiXCR anew, one entry per CDR3 protein. The sample lists about 110,000 distinct CDR3 sequences, roughly an eighth occurring once. The specimen was whole blood. The receptors shown here come from an adult who was a healthcare worker with PCR-confirmed SARS-CoV-2 infection or an uninfected control (not recorded which).

This clonotype was picked up a small number of times. The chain couples TRBV5-1 to TRBJ1-1; 11 bases align to TRBD1. The CDR3 consists of 16 residues. CDR1 is SGHRS, CDR2 YFSETQ, per germline. V was clipped by 0 bases and J by 5 bases; unmatched bases: 6. In DNA, the CDR3 is TGCGCCAGCAGCTTGGGGTGGACAGGGGGCTGGACTGAAGCTTTCTTT. Translation gives CASSLGWTGGWTEAFF.

This clonotype was observed a handful of times. V and J are TRBV5-4 and TRBJ1-6; D remains unclear. Germline CDR1 is SGHNT and CDR2 is YYREEE (reference sequence). The CDR3 is 14 amino acids. Trimming removed 4 bases at V and 11 bases at J, with 16 bases between. CDR3: CASSLERERAPLHF. The CDR3 bases are TGTGCCAGCAGCCTGGAACGGGAGAGGGCACCCCTCCACTTT.

The sample holds many counts of this clonotype. The chain links TRBV29-1 to TRBJ1-1; a possible D gene is TRBD1 (5 bases). The CDR3 spans 12 residues. The V gene lost 7 bases and the J gene lost 3 bases, with 12 bases spanning the gap. Per germline, CDR1 SQVTM and CDR2 ANQGSEA. The CDR3 DNA is TGCAGCGCCGGGGGGTTTGACACTGAAGCTTTCTTT. This sequence encodes CSAGGFDTEAFF.

This clonotype showed up just a few times. The rearrangement links TRBV19 to TRBJ2-7; D call uncertain. Germline V gives CDR1 LNHDA, CDR2 SQIVND (reference sequence). The CDR3 is 13 amino acids. V was clipped by 6 bases and J by 3 bases, with 12 bases between them. CDR3 coding DNA: TGTGCCAGTAGGTCCGCGGCAAGCTACGAGCAGTACTTC. This gives the protein CASRSAASYEQYF.

In this sample, this clonotype turned up many times. The chain recombines TRBV5-5 with TRBJ2-3, with 11 bases matching TRBD2. The CDR3 totals 15 residues. The V segment lost 4 bases and the J segment 6 bases; nucleotides outside the gene matches: 7. CDR1 and CDR2 (germline): SGHKS, YYEKEE (reference sequence). CDR3: CASSGAGLAVDTQYF. The CDR3 DNA sequence: TGTGCCAGCAGCGGGGCGGGACTAGCGGTCGATACGCAGTATTTT.

This clonotype was detected ten times or more. This chain links TRBV9 with TRBJ2-3; no definite D call. The V end was cut by 3 bases, the J end by 4 bases, with 15 bases between. The germline gives CDR1 SGDLS, CDR2 YYNGEE. This CDR3 has 15 amino acids. The CDR3 bases are TGTGCCAGCAGCGCCCGACCCGACGGCGCAGATACGCAGTATTTT. Its protein is CASSARPDGADTQYF.

This chain joins TRBV2 and TRBJ1-1; tentatively, D is TRBD1 (5 bases). The germline gives CDR1 SNHLY, CDR2 FYNNEI. With 4 bases removed from V and 7 bases from J, the gap between germline ends came to 7 bases. The CDR3 length is 11 residues. In DNA form, the CDR3 reads TGTGCCAGCAGTGTCAGGGTTGAAGCTTTCTTT. Translating gives CASSVRVEAFF. Drawing the rest from reference TRBV2 and TRBJ1-1, the complete variable domain is EPEVTQTPSHQVTQMGQEVILRCVPISNHLYFYWYRQILGQKVEFLVSFYNNEISEKSEIFDDQFSVERPDGSNFTLKIRSTKLEDSAMYFCASSVRVEAFFGQGTRLTVV.

This clonotype was detected ten times or more. This rearrangement joins TRBV5-1 to TRBJ1-1; no clear D gene. The germline V and J ends were trimmed by 0 bases and 2 bases, with 11 bases remaining between them. The CDR3 consists of 15 residues. The V gene's germline CDR1 is SGHRS and CDR2 YFSETQ. The CDR3 loop is CASSLAVGLNTEAFF. CDR3 coding DNA: TGCGCCAGCAGCTTGGCGGTGGGCCTAAACACTGAAGCTTTCTTT.

This clonotype appeared many times. The chain links TRBV4-2 to TRBJ1-1; D remains unclear. With 1 base removed from V and 8 bases from J, the gap between germline ends came to 11 bases. The germline V gene encodes CDR1 LGHNA and CDR2 YNFKEQ. The length of the CDR3 is 13 residues. The CDR3 here is CASSQGLYLEAFF. In nucleotides, the CDR3 is TGTGCCAGCAGCCAAGGACTATATCTGGAAGCTTTCTTT.

This clonotype was picked up a small number of times. The V gene is TRBV7-3, the J gene TRBJ2-5; 10 bases line up with TRBD2. The germline gives CDR1 SGHTA, CDR2 FQGTGA. This CDR3 region has 17 residues. After removal of 5 bases from V and 2 bases from J, the junction contained 11 bases not matched to a gene. The DNA of the CDR3 is TGTGCCAGCAGCCGAGGGGCCGGGACTAGCGCGCAAGAGACCCAGTACTTC. Encoded protein: CASSRGAGTSAQETQYF.

Comments on this clonotype: This may stem from a read error, because a much larger clone lies one nucleotide away. This chain links TRBV19 with TRBJ2-4; D ambiguous. V shed 6 bases and J shed 0 bases, with 9 bases lying between them. The germline V gene encodes CDR1 LNHDA and CDR2 SQIVND (reference sequence). The length of the CDR3 is 14 residues. The CDR3 DNA reads as TGTGCCAGTAGGCGCTCGATAGCCAAAAACATTCAGTACTTC. It yields the protein CASRRSIAKNIQYF.

This clonotype was seen more than once but under ten times. The chain uses TRBV18 and TRBJ2-4, with a tentative D call TRBD1 (6 bases). The germline V and J ends were trimmed by 3 bases and 8 bases, with 20 bases remaining between them. The germline V gene has CDR1 KGHSH and CDR2 LQKENI. The CDR3 length is 16 residues. CDR3 amino acids: CASSPRRAAEGDIQYF. DNA for the CDR3: TGTGCCAGCTCACCCCGTCGTGCCGCCGAGGGGGACATTCAGTACTTC.

The gene calls are TRBV15 and TRBJ1-1, with D hard to call. The V and J ends lost 0 bases and 6 bases respectively, with 11 bases between them. This CDR3 is built from 14 residues. Germline CDR1 is LNHNV and CDR2 is YYDKDF (reference sequence). The DNA for the CDR3 is TGTGCCACCAGCAGAGATAGAAGCGGATCTGAAGCTTTCTTT. This encodes CATSRDRSGSEAFF.

In its sample, this clonotype was seen a few times. This chain uses TRBV5-1 with TRBJ2-1; maybe TRBD2 (5 bases). V was clipped by 0 bases and J by 5 bases, with 9 bases between them. Looked up from germline, CDR1 is SGHRS and CDR2 is YFSETQ. The CDR3 loop spans 14 amino acids. CDR3 nucleotides: TGCGCCAGCAGCTTGGGGTCGGGGAACAATGAGCAGTTCTTC. Translated: CASSLGSGNNEQFF. The whole variable domain, filled in from reference TRBV5-1 and TRBJ2-1, reads KAGVTQTPRYLIKTRGQQVTLSCSPISGHRSVSWYQQTPGQGLQFLFEYFSETQRNKGNFPGRFSGRQFSNSRSEMNVSTLELGDSALYLCASSLGSGNNEQFFGPGTRLTVL.

This chain joins TRBV29-1 and TRBJ2-7; TRBD1 matches 7 bases. CDR1 is SQVTM and CDR2 is ANQGSEA in the germline V gene. The CDR3 covers 11 residues. V trimming: 7 bases; J trimming: 4 bases; junction bases outside the gene matches: 4. This CDR3 is CSAVGQYEQYF. Written as DNA, the CDR3 is TGCAGCGCCGTGGGACAGTACGAGCAGTACTTC.

This clonotype was counted between two and nine times. The genes are TRBV14 and TRBJ1-1, with D possibly TRBD1 on 6 matching bases. The CDR3 loop spans 15 amino acids. Germline CDR1 reads SGHDN; CDR2 reads FVKESK. Trimming took off 4 bases at V and 8 bases at J, with 20 bases between the two ends. The CDR3 DNA is TGTGCCAGCAGCCCCTCCGACAGGCCGAAGCCCGAAGCTTTCTTT. Amino acid sequence: CASSPSDRPKPEAFF.

This clonotype was seen a handful of times. This chain uses TRBV6-5 with TRBJ1-6; TRBD1 agrees at 8 bases. This CDR3 has 19 residues. The V segment lost 0 bases and the J segment 0 bases; nucleotides outside the gene matches: 7. CDR1 MNHEY and CDR2 SVGAGI come from the germline V gene. As DNA, the CDR3 is TGTGCCAGCAGTTACTCCGGACAGGGAACGGGCTCCTATAATTCACCCCTCCACTTT. This codes for CASSYSGQGTGSYNSPLHF.

This sequence joins TRBV5-1 and TRBJ2-1, with 7 positions matching TRBD2. The trim removed 2 bases at V and 7 bases at J, leaving 9 bases unmatched. The CDR3 runs to 15 residues. The germline CDR1 and CDR2 sequences are SGHRS and YFSETQ. This chain's CDR3 is CASSLVAHGGNEQFF. In DNA, the CDR3 is TGCGCCAGCAGCTTAGTAGCGCACGGGGGGAATGAGCAGTTCTTC.

V is TRBV11-2 and J is TRBJ2-1, with 9 bases aligning to TRBD1. The CDR3 has 15 amino acids. Per germline, CDR1 SGHAT and CDR2 FQNNGV. J was trimmed by 5 bases and V by 5 bases; bases with no gene match: 7. The CDR3 region is CASSGRDRVHNEQFF. The CDR3 bases are TGTGCCAGCAGCGGCCGGGACAGGGTCCACAATGAGCAGTTCTTC.

Many counts were recorded for this clonotype. The V and J genes are TRBV9 and TRBJ2-2; 10 nucleotides match TRBD1. Germline V lookup: CDR1 SGDLS, CDR2 YYNGEE. This CDR3 is 18 amino acids long. After removal of 3 bases from V and 5 bases from J, the junction contained 13 bases not matched to a gene. The chain's CDR3 is CASSARKRQGARTGELFF. As DNA, the CDR3 is TGTGCCAGCAGCGCGCGGAAGCGACAGGGGGCGCGAACCGGGGAGCTGTTTTTT.

J is TRBJ2-3 and V is TRBV2, with TRBD2 matching 11 bases. The CDR3 has 14 residues. Per germline, CDR1 SNHLY and CDR2 FYNNEI. V was pared by 4 bases and J by 5 bases, with 2 bases of the junction left unmatched. The CDR3 is CASSVGLAGDTQYF. CDR3 bases: TGTGCCAGCAGTGTTGGACTAGCGGGAGATACGCAGTATTTT. Variable domain in full (rest from reference TRBV2 and TRBJ2-3): EPEVTQTPSHQVTQMGQEVILRCVPISNHLYFYWYRQILGQKVEFLVSFYNNEISEKSEIFDDQFSVERPDGSNFTLKIRSTKLEDSAMYFCASSVGLAGDTQYFGPGTRLTVL.

This clonotype has just a few counts. J is TRBJ2-5 and V is TRBV18; D gene ambiguous. The CDR3 runs to 13 residues. CDR1 and CDR2 from the germline V gene are KGHSH and LQKENI. Trimming left V 2 bases short and J 1 base short, with 5 bases between. The CDR3 sequence: CASSPIAQETQYF. The CDR3, as DNA: TGTGCCAGCTCACCAATTGCCCAAGAGACCCAGTACTTC.

The gene calls are TRBV3-1 and TRBJ2-1; D is ambiguous. This CDR3 comprises 14 residues. With 2 bases removed from V and 8 bases from J, the gap between germline ends came to 13 bases. Germline assignment: CDR1 LGHDT and CDR2 YNNKEL (reference sequence). The CDR3 region is CASSQSGSFDEQFF. CDR3 bases: TGTGCCAGCAGCCAATCGGGTAGCTTTGATGAGCAGTTCTTC.

This chain joins TRBV12-3 or TRBV12-4 and TRBJ2-5, with D uncertain. The germline V and J ends were trimmed by 2 bases and 5 bases, with 15 bases remaining between them. The CDR3 is 15 amino acids. CDR3 in amino acids: CASSLRYPELETQYF. CDR3 in DNA: TGTGCCAGCAGTTTACGGTACCCTGAGTTGGAGACCCAGTACTTC.